This entry is about one TCR beta chain. What it binds is not known. This sample was taken from a study of cytomegalovirus exposure and HLA in healthy donors. Overall study findings and caveats: Using the classifier, cytomegalovirus status was reportedly diagnosed with high specificity and sensitivity. Later findings reportedly placed an Asian-associated ancestry cluster below the approximately 670-donor mean for N-insertions.

The CDR3 length is 13 residues. Deletions cut 4 bases from V and 5 bases from J, with 11 bases between. The V gene's germline CDR1 is MNHEY and CDR2 SMNVEV (reference sequence). The PCR employed 60 Vbeta primers together with 13 Jbeta primers. Clones were sequenced by immunoSEQ multiplex PCR, and TCRdb holds only the in-frame ones, with some missing. The sample has 150,000 to 200,000 clones; around 87% are singletons. The sequence was obtained from a woman aged 18-35 years in good health and CMV-seronegative. Input material: PBMCs. The chain recombines TRBV27 with TRBJ2-5; D unclear. The CDR3 spells CASSYRVRETQYF. For the CDR3, the DNA is TGTGCCAGCAGTTATCGAGTCAGGGAGACCCAGTACTTC.